A selection of T cell receptor beta chains follows, all from one sample in a study of cytomegalovirus exposure and HLA in healthy donors. The method was immunoSEQ multiplex PCR; TCRdb's version includes in-frame clones alone and lacks a portion of them. The sample records about 63,000 clones, around 90% being singletons. Sequences were obtained from PBMCs. These receptors were obtained from a woman under 30 in good health and CMV-seronegative. Both conserved end residues are part of each CDR3. D genes are given only for firm matches. Some rows mark clone size as missing; the rest say once, few, many or name a class of expanded clone.

cdr3_nt cdr3_aa cdr3_length v_call d_call j_call clone_size
TGTGCCAGCAGTTACCCGGGACAGGCCCAAGAGACCCAGTACTTC CASSYPGQAQETQYF 15 TRBV6-6 TRBD1 TRBJ2-5 NA
TGTGCCAGCAGTCCTCGTAGGGGAGGAGCCTACGAGCAGTACTTC CASSPRRGGAYEQYF 15 TRBV27 NA TRBJ2-7 once
TGTGCCATCAGGAATACGACAGATATCAAGCAGTACTTC CAIRNTTDIKQYF 13 TRBV10-3 NA TRBJ2-7 once
TGTGCCAGCAGTGAAGCCGGGGTTATTCTCGGGGAGACCCAGTACTTC CASSEAGVILGETQYF 16 TRBV6-1 NA TRBJ2-5 NA
TGTGCCAGCAGCCGACTGGACAGGGCAAACACCGGGGAGCTGTTTTTT CASSRLDRANTGELFF 16 TRBV5-6 TRBD1 TRBJ2-2 NA
TGTGCCAGCAGCCAAGGACAGGGGGCGTACGGCAATCAGCCCCAGCATTTT CASSQGQGAYGNQPQHF 17 TRBV4-2 TRBD1 TRBJ1-5 NA
TGTGCCAGCAGCATAAGAACAGGGCTTGGTACAGATACGCAGTATTTT CASSIRTGLGTDTQYF 16 TRBV9 NA TRBJ2-3 NA
TGTGCCAGCAGCCTAGGCGAGGAGACCCAGTACTTC CASSLGEETQYF 12 TRBV7-8 NA TRBJ2-5 NA
TGTGCCACTGGAGCCGGGACAAGTCCTGAAAAACTGTTTTTT CATGAGTSPEKLFF 14 TRBV15 NA TRBJ1-4 NA
TGTGCCAGCAGCTTGCCGACAGGGGTTTCGACCGGGGAGCTGTTTTTT CASSLPTGVSTGELFF 16 TRBV5-4 TRBD1 TRBJ2-2 NA
TGCGCCAGCAGCTTGGGAAGGGGGCAGGGGGAAGCTTTCTTT CASSLGRGQGEAFF 14 TRBV5-1 TRBD1 TRBJ1-1 NA
TGTGCCAGCAGCCCCCTTTCGGGGGGCTCCCTTTCCTACGAGCAGTACTTC CASSPLSGGSLSYEQYF 17 TRBV7-2 NA TRBJ2-7 NA
TGTGCCACCAGCAGAGACGGGACAGCTATATACAATGAGCAGTTCTTC CATSRDGTAIYNEQFF 16 TRBV15 TRBD1 TRBJ2-1 once
TGTGCCAGTAGACAGAGAGACTATGGCTACACCTTC CASRQRDYGYTF 12 TRBV19 NA TRBJ1-2 few
TGCGCCAGCAGCCTTACTACTAGCGGGGGGATCGGAGCCGGGGAGCTGTTTTTT CASSLTTSGGIGAGELFF 18 TRBV4-1 TRBD2 TRBJ2-2 NA
TGTGCCAGCAGCCGCGTGGGGGGGGCTGTTGGCTACACCTTC CASSRVGGAVGYTF 14 TRBV6-5 NA TRBJ1-2 NA
TGCGCCAGCAGCTTGGCGACTAGTGGGCTTAATGAGCAGTTCTTC CASSLATSGLNEQFF 15 TRBV5-1 NA TRBJ2-1 NA
TGTGCCAGCAGCCCCACCCCCCTGGCAGGCATGCTTTTCACAGATACGCAGTATTTT CASSPTPLAGMLFTDTQYF 19 TRBV5-6 NA TRBJ2-3 NA
TGCGCCAGCAGCTTGGGGACAGGGTGGACCGGGGAGCTGTTTTTT CASSLGTGWTGELFF 15 TRBV5-1 TRBD1 TRBJ2-2 NA
TGTGCCAGCAGTGCAGGGTACGAGCAGTACTTC CASSAGYEQYF 11 TRBV2 NA TRBJ2-7 NA
TGCGCCAGCAGCCAAAGGACTAGCTCCCCAGAGACCCAGTACTTC CASSQRTSSPETQYF 15 TRBV4-1 TRBD2 TRBJ2-5 NA
TGCGCCAGCAGCGAGACTAGCGGGAACTACGAGCAGTACTTC CASSETSGNYEQYF 14 TRBV5-1 TRBD2 TRBJ2-7 NA